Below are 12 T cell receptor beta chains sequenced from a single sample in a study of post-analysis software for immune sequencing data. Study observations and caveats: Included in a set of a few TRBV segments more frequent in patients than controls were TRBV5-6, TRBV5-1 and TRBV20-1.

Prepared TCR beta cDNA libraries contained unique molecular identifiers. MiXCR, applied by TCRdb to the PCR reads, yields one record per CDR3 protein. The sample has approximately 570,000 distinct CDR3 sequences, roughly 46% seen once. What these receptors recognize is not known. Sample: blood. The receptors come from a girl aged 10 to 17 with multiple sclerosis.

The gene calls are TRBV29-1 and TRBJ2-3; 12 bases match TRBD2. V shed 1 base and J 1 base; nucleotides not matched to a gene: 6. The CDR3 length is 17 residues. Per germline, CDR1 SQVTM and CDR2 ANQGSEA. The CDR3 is CSVEGLAGGPGTDTQYF. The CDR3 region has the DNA TGCAGCGTTGAAGGCCTAGCGGGAGGGCCCGGCACAGATACGCAGTATTTT.

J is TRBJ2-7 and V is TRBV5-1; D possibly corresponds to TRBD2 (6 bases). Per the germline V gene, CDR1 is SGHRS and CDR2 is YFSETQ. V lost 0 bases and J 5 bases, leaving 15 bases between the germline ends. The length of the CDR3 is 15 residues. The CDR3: CASSLERASIDEQYF. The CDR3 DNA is TGCGCCAGCAGCTTGGAGCGGGCGAGCATCGACGAGCAGTACTTC. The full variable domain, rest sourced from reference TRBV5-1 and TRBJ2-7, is KAGVTQTPRYLIKTRGQQVTLSCSPISGHRSVSWYQQTPGQGLQFLFEYFSETQRNKGNFPGRFSGRQFSNSRSEMNVSTLELGDSALYLCASSLERASIDEQYFGPGTRLTVT.

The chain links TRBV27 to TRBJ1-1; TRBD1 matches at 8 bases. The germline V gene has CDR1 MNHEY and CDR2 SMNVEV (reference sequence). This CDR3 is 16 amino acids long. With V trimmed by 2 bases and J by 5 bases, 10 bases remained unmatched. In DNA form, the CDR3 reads TGTGCCAGCAGTTTAATCCAGGGGGCCCCCTTTACTGAAGCTTTCTTT. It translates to CASSLIQGAPFTEAFF.

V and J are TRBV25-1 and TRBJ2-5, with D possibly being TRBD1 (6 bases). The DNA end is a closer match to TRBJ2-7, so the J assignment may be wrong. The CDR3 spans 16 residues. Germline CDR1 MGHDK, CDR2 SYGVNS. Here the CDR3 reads CASSDHRAGALYEQYF. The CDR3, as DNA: TGTGCCAGCAGTGATCACAGGGCAGGAGCCTTATACGAGCAGTACTTC.

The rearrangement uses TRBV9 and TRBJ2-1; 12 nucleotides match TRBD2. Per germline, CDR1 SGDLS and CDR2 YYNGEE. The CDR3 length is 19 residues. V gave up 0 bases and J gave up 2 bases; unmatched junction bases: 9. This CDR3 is CASSVGTSGAYLTYNEQFF. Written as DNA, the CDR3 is TGTGCCAGCAGCGTAGGGACTAGCGGGGCGTACCTTACCTACAATGAGCAGTTCTTC. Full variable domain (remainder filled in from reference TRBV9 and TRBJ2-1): DSGVTQTPKHLITATGQRVTLRCSPRSGDLSVYWYQQSLDQGLQFLIQYYNGEERAKGNILERFSAQQFPDLHSELNLSSLELGDSALYFCASSVGTSGAYLTYNEQFFGPGTRLTVL.

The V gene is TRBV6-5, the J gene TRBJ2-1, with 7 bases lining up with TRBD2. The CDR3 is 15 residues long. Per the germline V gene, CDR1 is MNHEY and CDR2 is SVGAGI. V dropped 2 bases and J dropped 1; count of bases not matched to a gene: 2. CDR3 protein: CASSYRGVSYNEQFF. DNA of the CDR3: TGTGCCAGCAGTTACCGGGGGGTGTCCTACAATGAGCAGTTCTTC.

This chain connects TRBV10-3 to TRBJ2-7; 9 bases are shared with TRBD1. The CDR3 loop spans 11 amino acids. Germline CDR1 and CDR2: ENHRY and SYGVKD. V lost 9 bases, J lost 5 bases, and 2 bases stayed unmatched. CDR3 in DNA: TGTGCCATTGGGACAGGGAACGAGCAGTACTTC. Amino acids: CAIGTGNEQYF.

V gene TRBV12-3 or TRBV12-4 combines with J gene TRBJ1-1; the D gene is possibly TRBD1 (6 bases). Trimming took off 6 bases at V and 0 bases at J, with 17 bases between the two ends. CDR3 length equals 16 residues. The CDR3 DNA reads TGTGCCAGCAGCCCCATCGGACAGACTATGAACACTGAAGCTTTCTTT. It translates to CASSPIGQTMNTEAFF.

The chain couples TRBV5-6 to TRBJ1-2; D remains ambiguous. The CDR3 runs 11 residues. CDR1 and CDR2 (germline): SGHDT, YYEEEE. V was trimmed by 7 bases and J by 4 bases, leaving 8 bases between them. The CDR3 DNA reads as TGTGCCAGCGGTACCACCTATGGCTACACCTTC. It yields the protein CASGTTYGYTF.

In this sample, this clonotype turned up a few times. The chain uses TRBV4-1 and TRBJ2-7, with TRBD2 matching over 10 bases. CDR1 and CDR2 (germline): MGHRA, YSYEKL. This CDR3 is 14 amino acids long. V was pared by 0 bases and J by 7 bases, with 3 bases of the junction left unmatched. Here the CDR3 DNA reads TGCGCCAGCAGCCAAGAAACAGCGGGAGGGGAGCAGTACTTC. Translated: CASSQETAGGEQYF.

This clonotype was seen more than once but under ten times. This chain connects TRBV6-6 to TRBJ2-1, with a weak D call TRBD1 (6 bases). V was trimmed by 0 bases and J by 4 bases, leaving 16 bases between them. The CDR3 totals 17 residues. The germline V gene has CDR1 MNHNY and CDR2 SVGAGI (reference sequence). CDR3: CASSYSAGETAYNEQFF. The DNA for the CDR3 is TGTGCCAGCAGTTACTCAGCAGGGGAGACAGCGTACAATGAGCAGTTCTTC.

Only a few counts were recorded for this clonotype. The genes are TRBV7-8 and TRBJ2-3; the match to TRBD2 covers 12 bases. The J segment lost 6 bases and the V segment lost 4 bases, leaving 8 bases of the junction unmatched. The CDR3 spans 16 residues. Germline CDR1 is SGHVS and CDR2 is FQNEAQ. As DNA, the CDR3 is TGTGCCAGCAGCTCCGGGACTAGCGGGCGGAGGGATACGCAGTATTTT. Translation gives CASSSGTSGRRDTQYF.